The T cell receptor beta chain described here comes from a study of radiotherapy plus CTLA-4 blockade in lung cancer. Whole-study context: Objective responses were seen in about a sixth of patients, disease control in around 30%.

CTLA-4 blockade using ipilimumab, together with focal radiation, was received by patients with chemo-refractory metastatic non-small-cell lung cancer. Comments on this clone: Antigen specificity is unknown.

Study-wide findings and caveats: Some TCR clones had been derived from tumors. These clones expanded in peripheral blood after radiotherapy plus ipilimumab.

The CDR3 length is 12 residues. CDR1 and CDR2 from the germline V gene are LNHDA and SQIVND (reference sequence). Trimming shortened V by 3 bases and J by 10 bases, and 10 bases separated the two germline ends. The protocol was immunoSEQ multiplex PCR, while the TCRdb copy is restricted to in-frame clones and leaves out a portion. The table lists some 73,000 clones, roughly 70% of them singletons, with more than 7.5% in the top ten. The sequence came from a human donor with non-small cell lung cancer whose response to radiotherapy plus ipilimumab could not be evaluated. The input for sequencing was peripheral blood, taken from a patient treated with radiotherapy plus ipilimumab. V and J are TRBV19 and TRBJ2-1; the D gene is possibly TRBD2 (6 bases). The CDR3 here is CASSIWEEEQFF. CDR3 DNA: TGTGCCAGTAGTATTTGGGAGGAAGAGCAGTTCTTC.